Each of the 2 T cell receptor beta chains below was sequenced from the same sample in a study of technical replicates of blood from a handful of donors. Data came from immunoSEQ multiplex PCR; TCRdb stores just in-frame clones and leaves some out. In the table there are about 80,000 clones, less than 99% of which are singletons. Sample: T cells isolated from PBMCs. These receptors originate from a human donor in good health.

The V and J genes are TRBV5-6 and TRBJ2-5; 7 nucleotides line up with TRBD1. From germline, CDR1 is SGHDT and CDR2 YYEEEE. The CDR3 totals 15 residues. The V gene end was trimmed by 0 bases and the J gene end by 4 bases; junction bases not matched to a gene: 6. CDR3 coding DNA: TGTGCCAGCAGCTTGGGGGACAGTCGCATAGAGACCCAGTACTTC. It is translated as CASSLGDSRIETQYF.

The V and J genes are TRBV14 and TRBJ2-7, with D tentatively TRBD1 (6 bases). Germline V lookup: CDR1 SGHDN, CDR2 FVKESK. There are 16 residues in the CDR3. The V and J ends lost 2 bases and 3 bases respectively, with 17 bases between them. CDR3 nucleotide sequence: TGTGCCAGCAGCCAACGATGGGGGCGGACAAACTACGAGCAGTACTTC. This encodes CASSQRWGRTNYEQYF.